This is a list of T cell receptor beta chains from one sample in a study of cytomegalovirus exposure and HLA in healthy donors. Libraries were prepared by immunoSEQ multiplex PCR; TCRdb keeps only in-frame clonotypes and omits some of them. The data contain 50,000 to 60,000 clones, roughly 73% of them singletons. Sequencing was performed on PBMCs. The source is a man aged 18 to 35 in good health and CMV-seronegative. The CDR3 runs from the conserved cysteine through the conserved F or W. Each record gives: J gene, D gene, clone size, V gene, CDR3 protein, CDR3 DNA. D genes are given only for firm matches. Clone size is not always given. Where it is, it says once, few, many or a class for expanded clones.

TRBJ2-7	NA	NA	TRBV5-1	CASSRSEGSYEQYF	TGCGCCAGCAGCCGAAGCGAGGGTTCCTACGAGCAGTACTTC
TRBJ1-2	NA	NA	TRBV13	CASSSQGPGYGYTF	TGTGCCAGCAGCTCCCAGGGGCCGGGCTATGGCTACACCTTC
TRBJ1-2	NA	NA	TRBV7-9	CASSRAGIYGYTF	TGTGCCAGCAGCCGCGCGGGGATCTATGGCTACACCTTC
TRBJ1-6	TRBD1	NA	TRBV6-5	CATGTGSQALHF	TGTGCCACCGGGACAGGGTCTCAGGCCCTCCACTTT
TRBJ2-7	NA	NA	TRBV6-1	CASSEEGLYEQYF	TGTGCCAGCAGTGAAGAGGGGCTATACGAGCAGTACTTC
TRBJ2-1	TRBD2	NA	TRBV25-1	CASSPRGGGSNEQFF	TGTGCCAGCAGTCCCCGGGGGGGTGGCAGCAATGAGCAGTTCTTC
TRBJ2-1	TRBD2	once	TRBV5-1	CASAQGGQSYNEQFF	TGCGCCAGCGCCCAGGGAGGGCAGTCCTACAATGAGCAGTTCTTC
TRBJ1-2	TRBD1	NA	TRBV6-5	CASSYSGQAGGYTF	TGTGCCAGCAGTTACTCCGGACAGGCGGGCGGCTACACCTTC
TRBJ1-1	NA	NA	TRBV2	CASSERGTKNTEAFF	TGTGCCAGCAGTGAACGAGGGACAAAGAACACTGAAGCTTTCTTT
TRBJ2-2	NA	once	TRBV27	CASSFAGELFF	TGTGCCAGCAGTTTCGCCGGGGAGCTGTTTTTT
TRBJ2-7	NA	NA	TRBV6-5	CASSFAGEQYF	TGTGCCAGCAGTTTCGCGGGTGAGCAGTACTTC
TRBJ2-2	NA	NA	TRBV10-3	CAISEIGSLQAGELFF	TGTGCCATCAGTGAGATCGGGTCCCTACAAGCCGGGGAGCTGTTTTTT
TRBJ2-5	TRBD2	once	TRBV9	CASSVGSGNQETQYF	TGTGCCAGCAGCGTCGGTAGCGGGAACCAAGAGACCCAGTACTTC
TRBJ2-1	NA	NA	TRBV7-9	CASSLGGIGREQFF	TGTGCCAGCAGCTTAGGCGGGATTGGTCGGGAGCAGTTCTTC
TRBJ2-1	NA	NA	TRBV18	CASSFQGLSYNEQFF	TGTGCCAGCTCATTTCAGGGCCTCTCCTACAATGAGCAGTTCTTC
TRBJ2-4	NA	NA	TRBV6-1	CASRGQTLAKNIQYF	TGTGCCAGCAGGGGACAAACACTAGCCAAAAACATTCAGTACTTC
TRBJ2-3	NA	NA	TRBV27	CASSFSSATDTQYF	TGTGCCAGCAGTTTCTCCAGCGCCACAGATACGCAGTATTTT
TRBJ2-1	TRBD2	few	TRBV5-4	CASSPVSGLAGSEQFF	TGTGCCAGCAGCCCCGTCTCGGGACTAGCGGGATCTGAGCAGTTCTTC
TRBJ1-5	TRBD1	NA	TRBV4-2	CASSPWTGGNQPQHF	TGTGCCAGCAGCCCTTGGACAGGGGGCAATCAGCCCCAGCATTTT
TRBJ1-6	NA	NA	TRBV7-6	CASSLSQGGPPLHF	TGTGCCAGCAGCTTAAGTCAAGGCGGGCCACCCCTCCACTTT
TRBJ2-2	NA	NA	TRBV7-3	CASSLAGQAGELFF	TGTGCCAGCAGCTTGGCGGGTCAGGCCGGGGAGCTGTTTTTT
TRBJ1-2	TRBD1	few	TRBV10-1	CASSEIGTEANYGYTF	TGCGCCAGCAGTGAGATAGGGACAGAAGCTAACTATGGCTACACCTTC
TRBJ1-2	NA	NA	TRBV6-5	CASSYSRQAGYTF	TGTGCCAGCAGTTACTCGAGGCAGGCAGGGTACACCTTC
TRBJ1-5	NA	NA	TRBV2	CASSEDSSYQPQHF	TGTGCCAGCAGTGAAGACAGCTCCTATCAGCCCCAGCATTTT
TRBJ2-1	TRBD1	NA	TRBV15	CATIRQGSSYNEQFF	TGTGCCACTATTCGACAGGGGAGCTCCTACAATGAGCAGTTCTTC
TRBJ1-2	NA	NA	TRBV6-4	CASSAGPPGLYGYTF	TGTGCCAGCAGCGCAGGACCACCAGGACTATATGGCTACACCTTC
TRBJ1-1	NA	NA	TRBV11-2	CASKRVQGHTEAFF	TGTGCCAGCAAGCGAGTACAGGGCCACACTGAAGCTTTCTTT
TRBJ2-1	NA	few	TRBV4-2	CASSQPQGSEQFF	TGTGCCAGCAGCCAACCCCAGGGTAGTGAGCAGTTCTTC
TRBJ2-1	TRBD2	NA	TRBV6-5	CASSYLAAKNNEQFF	TGTGCCAGCAGTTATCTAGCGGCCAAGAATAATGAGCAGTTCTTC
TRBJ1-1	NA	NA	TRBV5-1	CASSNEGDTEAFF	TGCGCCAGCAGCAATGAGGGGGACACTGAAGCTTTCTTT
TRBJ1-1	NA	NA	TRBV18	CASSPLDGGTEAFF	TGTGCCAGCTCACCACTCGACGGAGGCACTGAAGCTTTCTTT
TRBJ1-1	TRBD1	NA	TRBV19	CASRPLDRANTEAFF	TGTGCCAGTAGACCCCTAGACAGGGCTAACACTGAAGCTTTCTTT